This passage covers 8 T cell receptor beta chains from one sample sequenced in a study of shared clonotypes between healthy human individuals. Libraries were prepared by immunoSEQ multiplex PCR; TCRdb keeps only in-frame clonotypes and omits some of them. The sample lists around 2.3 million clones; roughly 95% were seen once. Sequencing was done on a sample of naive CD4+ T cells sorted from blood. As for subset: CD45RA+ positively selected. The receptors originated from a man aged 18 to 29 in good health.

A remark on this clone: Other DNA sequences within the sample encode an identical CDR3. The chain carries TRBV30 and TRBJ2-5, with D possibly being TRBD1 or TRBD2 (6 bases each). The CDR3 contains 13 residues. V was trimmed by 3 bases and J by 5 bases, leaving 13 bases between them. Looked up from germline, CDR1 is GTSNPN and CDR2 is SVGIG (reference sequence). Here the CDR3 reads CAWSGGAGETQYF. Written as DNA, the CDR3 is TGTGCCTGGAGCGGGGGCGCAGGGGAGACCCAGTACTTC.

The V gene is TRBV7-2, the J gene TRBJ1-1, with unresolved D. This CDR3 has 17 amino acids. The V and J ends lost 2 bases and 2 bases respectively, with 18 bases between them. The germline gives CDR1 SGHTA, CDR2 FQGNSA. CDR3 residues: CASSLMPRSMTNTEAFF. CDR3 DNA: TGTGCCAGCAGCTTAATGCCCCGGTCCATGACAAACACTGAAGCTTTCTTT.

The CDR3: CATSRAEDTDTQYF. Written as DNA, the CDR3 is TGTGCCACCAGCCGAGCGGAGGACACAGATACGCAGTATTTT. The chain couples TRBV15 to TRBJ2-3, with a tentative D call TRBD2 (5 bases). Per the germline V gene, CDR1 is LNHNV and CDR2 is YYDKDF (reference sequence). The CDR3 sequence is 14 residues long. The germline V and J ends were trimmed by 5 bases and 2 bases, with 11 bases remaining between them.

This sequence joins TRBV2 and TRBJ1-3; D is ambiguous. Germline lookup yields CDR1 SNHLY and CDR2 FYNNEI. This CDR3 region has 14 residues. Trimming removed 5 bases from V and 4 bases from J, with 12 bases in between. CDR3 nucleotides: TGTGCCAGCAGTCGCCTAAGCCCAGGAAACACCATATATTTT. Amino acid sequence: CASSRLSPGNTIYF.

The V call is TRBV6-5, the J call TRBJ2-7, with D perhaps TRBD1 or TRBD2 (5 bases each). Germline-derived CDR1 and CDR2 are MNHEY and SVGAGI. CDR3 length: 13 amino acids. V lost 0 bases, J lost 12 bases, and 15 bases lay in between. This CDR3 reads CASSYSRAGFSYF. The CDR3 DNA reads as TGTGCCAGCAGTTACTCGAGGGCAGGGTTTTCGTACTTC.

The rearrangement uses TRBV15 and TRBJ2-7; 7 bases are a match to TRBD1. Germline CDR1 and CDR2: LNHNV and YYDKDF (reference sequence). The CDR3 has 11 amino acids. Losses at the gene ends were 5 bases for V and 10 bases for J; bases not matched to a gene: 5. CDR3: CATSLTGVQYF. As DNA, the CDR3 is TGTGCCACCAGCCTTACAGGGGTACAGTACTTC.

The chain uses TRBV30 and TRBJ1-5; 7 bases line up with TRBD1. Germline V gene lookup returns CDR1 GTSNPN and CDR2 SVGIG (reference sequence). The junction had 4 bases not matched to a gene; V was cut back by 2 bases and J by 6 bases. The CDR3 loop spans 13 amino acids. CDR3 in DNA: TGTGCCTGGAGTCAACAGGGGAGTCAGCCCCAGCATTTT. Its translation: CAWSQQGSQPQHF.

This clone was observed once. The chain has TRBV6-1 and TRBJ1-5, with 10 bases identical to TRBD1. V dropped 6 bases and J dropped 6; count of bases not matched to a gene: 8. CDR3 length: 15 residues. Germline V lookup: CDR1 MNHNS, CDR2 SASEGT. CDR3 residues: CASRGTGVHGQPQHF. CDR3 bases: TGTGCCAGCAGGGGGACAGGGGTCCACGGTCAGCCCCAGCATTTT.